This T cell receptor beta chain is drawn from a study of T cell repertoires in cytomegalovirus infection. Trimming removed 7 bases from V and 2 bases from J, with 25 bases in between. Germline CDR1 and CDR2: MNHNS and SASEGT. The CDR3 consists of 18 residues. This clonotype came up many times. As yet, its antigen is unknown. Study-level points and caveats: It was HLA-C-restricted CMV-specific TCR beta clonotypes that dominated the response ex vivo. Cumulative frequency (of public TCR beta family members) identified carriers of CMV plus the relevant HLA.

TCRdb used MiXCR to reprocess the reads, holding one entry per CDR3 protein. The sample carries fewer than 550,000 distinct CDR3 sequences, roughly 30% recorded once. This TCR came from a human donor in good health (CMV status not recorded). Some clones in this sample may be carry-over from other donors' samples. The chain uses TRBV6-1 and TRBJ2-3; D perhaps matches TRBD2 (5 bases). Sequenced material: PBMCs. The DNA for the CDR3 is TGTGCCAGCAAAGACGTTCAAGGACGGGGTAGGATCACAGATACGCAGTATTTT. It codes for CASKDVQGRGRITDTQYF.